This is a list of T cell receptor beta chains from one sample in a study of blood T cells in healthy people across ages. TCRdb used MiXCR to reprocess the 5' RACE reads, holding one entry per CDR3 protein. Of over 950,000 distinct CDR3 sequences in the sample, more than 30% were seen once. Sequencing was done on a sample of blood. All receptors come from a man between 18 and 35 years old in good health. CDR3s include the opening cysteine and the closing phenylalanine or tryptophan. D genes are given only for firm matches. The size field is filled for only some rows; it gives once, few, many or a size class.

d_gene	j_gene	abundance	v_gene	CDR3nt	CDR3aa
-	TRBJ1-1	many	TRBV7-2	TGTGCCAGCAGTTTGGCAGCGACTGAAGCTTTCTTT	CASSLAATEAFF
-	TRBJ1-4	-	TRBV25-1	TGTGCCAGCAGTGTTGAGGGTCCCAATGAAAAACTGTTTTTT	CASSVEGPNEKLFF
-	TRBJ1-5	-	TRBV12-3/TRBV12-4	TGTGCCAGCAGTCACTCAGGGTTAATGAGCAATCAGCCCCAGCATTTT	CASSHSGLMSNQPQHF
TRBD1	TRBJ2-5	-	TRBV7-2	TGTGCCAGCAGCACAACTTTAGGGGGCATCGGAGAGACCCAGTACTTC	CASSTTLGGIGETQYF
TRBD1	TRBJ1-1	-	TRBV29-1	TGCAGCTCAGGGGGAATGAACACTGAAGCTTTCTTT	CSSGGMNTEAFF
-	TRBJ2-3	-	TRBV6-2/TRBV6-3	TGTGCCAGCAGTTATTATGCCGATACGCAGTATTTT	CASSYYADTQYF
TRBD2	TRBJ2-1	-	TRBV11-1	TGTGCCAGCAGAATCGGGCGGGGGGGGCCTTTCCATGAGCAGTTCTTC	CASRIGRGGPFHEQFF
-	TRBJ1-4	few	TRBV20-1	TGCAGTGCTGGACCCCTGGGTGAAAAACTGTTTTTT	CSAGPLGEKLFF
-	TRBJ2-1	-	TRBV9	TGTGCCAGCAGCGGCAACATAGACGGTGAGCAGTTCTTC	CASSGNIDGEQFF
-	TRBJ2-3	few	TRBV30	TGTGCCTGGAACGGTATAGGCCGCACAGATACGCAGTATTTT	CAWNGIGRTDTQYF
TRBD1	TRBJ1-2	-	TRBV2	TGTGCCAGCCACCCCGGGACAGGAAAGTTGACTAACTATGGCTACACCTTC	CASHPGTGKLTNYGYTF
-	TRBJ2-3	few	TRBV20-1	TGCAGTGCTAGATCCAGACCCGGCACAGATACGCAGTATTTT	CSARSRPGTDTQYF
-	TRBJ2-2	-	TRBV7-9	TGTGCCAGCAGCAAAGCACAGCTGAACACCGGGGAGCTGTTTTTT	CASSKAQLNTGELFF
-	TRBJ2-5	-	TRBV12-3/TRBV12-4	TGTGCCAGCAGCCTCCGACCGGGACATTCGCAAGAGACCCAGTACTTC	CASSLRPGHSQETQYF
-	TRBJ2-5	-	TRBV29-1	TGCAGCGTTTACGTACGGTACCAAGAGACCCAGTACTTC	CSVYVRYQETQYF
-	TRBJ1-1	-	TRBV2	TGTGCCACACAGGAGGGCGGGAACACTGAAGCTTTCTTT	CATQEGGNTEAFF
-	TRBJ2-7	-	TRBV10-3	TGTGCCATCAGTGACAGCTACAACTACGAGCGGTACTTC	CAISDSYNYERYF
-	TRBJ1-1	few	TRBV10-3	TGTGCCATCAGTGAGTCAAGGAGCGGGACCCTGAACACTGAAGCTTTCTTT	CAISESRSGTLNTEAFF
TRBD1	TRBJ1-2	few	TRBV20-1	TGCAGTGCTGCCAGGGGGCGGGAGGGCTACACCTTC	CSAARGREGYTF
TRBD2	TRBJ2-3	-	TRBV4-3	TGCGCCAGCAGCCAACGGGGGGGCGCAGATACGCAGTATTTT	CASSQRGGADTQYF
-	TRBJ1-6	few	TRBV11-2	TGTGCCAGCAGCTTAACCGATTGGATTGGGGGGAATTCACCCCTCCACTTT	CASSLTDWIGGNSPLHF
-	TRBJ2-5	once	TRBV25-1	TGTGCCAGCAGGACAACAGGGAACGAAGAGACCCAGTACTTC	CASRTTGNEETQYF
TRBD2	TRBJ2-5	-	TRBV20-1	TGCAGTGCTAGAGCGCCGGGGGGGCCGCCCCATGAGCAGTACTTC	CSARAPGGPPHEQYF
-	TRBJ1-6	-	TRBV20-1	TGCAGTGCTAGTCTCGGGCTTAATTCACCCCTCCACTTT	CSASLGLNSPLHF
TRBD2	TRBJ2-1	few	TRBV11-1	TGTGCCAGCAGTCAAACTAGCGGGGGAGGTTACAATGAGCAGTTCTTC	CASSQTSGGGYNEQFF
-	TRBJ1-5	-	TRBV7-2	TGTGCCGGCAGCCCGACTGCAAATCAGCCCCAGCATTTT	CAGSPTANQPQHF
-	TRBJ1-2	-	TRBV20-1	TGCAGTGCGCCGGGCGGGACGGACTACACCTTC	CSAPGGTDYTF
-	TRBJ1-2	few	TRBV2	TGTGCCAGCAGTGAAGCGCTTCGGGGAGGCGGCTACACCTTC	CASSEALRGGGYTF
TRBD1	TRBJ1-1	-	TRBV7-9	TGTGCCAGCAGCTTACATCAGGGGGGAAACACTGAAGCTTTCTTT	CASSLHQGGNTEAFF
-	TRBJ2-4	-	TRBV3-1	TGTGCCAGCAGACCAGATGTTAGCGGAAGAGCCAAAAACATTCAGTACTTC	CASRPDVSGRAKNIQYF
-	TRBJ1-4	-	TRBV12-3/TRBV12-4	TGTGCCAGCAGTTTGGGCAGGTCGGCTGAAAAACTGTTTTTT	CASSLGRSAEKLFF
TRBD1	TRBJ1-2	many	TRBV6-6	TGTGCCAGCAGTTCTCCAGGGGGCTATGGCTACACCTTC	CASSSPGGYGYTF
-	TRBJ1-4	few	TRBV7-9	TGTGCCAGCAGCTTAGCGCCTCAATCAACTAATGAAAAACTGTTTTTT	CASSLAPQSTNEKLFF
-	TRBJ2-1	-	TRBV6-6	TGTGCCCGCAGTTTCAGGGGCCTCTACAATGAGCAGTTCTTC	CARSFRGLYNEQFF
-	TRBJ2-7	-	TRBV7-8	TGTGCCAGCAACTCAGACAGCGCTTCCTACGAGCAGTACTTC	CASNSDSASYEQYF
-	TRBJ2-3	-	TRBV11-2	TGTGCCAGCAGCGTAGCCGAAGGGTATCGAGAATCGGATACGCAGTATTTT	CASSVAEGYRESDTQYF